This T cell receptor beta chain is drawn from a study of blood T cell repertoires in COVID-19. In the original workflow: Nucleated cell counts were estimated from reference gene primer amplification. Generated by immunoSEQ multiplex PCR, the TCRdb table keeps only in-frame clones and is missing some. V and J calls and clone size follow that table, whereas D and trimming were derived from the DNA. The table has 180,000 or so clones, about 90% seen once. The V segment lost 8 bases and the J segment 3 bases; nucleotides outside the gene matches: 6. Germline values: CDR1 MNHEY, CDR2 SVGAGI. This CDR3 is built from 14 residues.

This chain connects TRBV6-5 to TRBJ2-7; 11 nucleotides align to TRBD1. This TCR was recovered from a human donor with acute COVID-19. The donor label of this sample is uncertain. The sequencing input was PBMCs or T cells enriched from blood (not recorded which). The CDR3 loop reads CASRRTGGNYEQYF. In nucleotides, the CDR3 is TGTGCCAGCCGGAGGACAGGGGGCAACTACGAGCAGTACTTC.